This T cell receptor beta chain came from a study of T cells in Graves' hyperthyroidism and ophthalmopathy. General observations from the study: Blood also carried most thyroid clonotypes expanded above 0.001.

The CDR3 spans 20 residues. The V segment lost 1 base and the J segment 1 base; nucleotides outside the gene matches: 15. Germline CDR1 is SGHNT and CDR2 is YENEEA. As regards this clonotype: Its antigen is unidentified.

At least 3 on the Clinical Activity Score was recorded for ophthalmopathy patients, who also had NOSPECS grade at least 4 and duration under 3 months. The PBMCs had their origin in approximately 10 ml of fresh peripheral blood. What was amplified from RNA transcripts were TCR beta CDR3 regions. HTBI primers were used for first-round RT-PCR of the TCR CDR3. MiXCR, applied by TCRdb to the multiplex PCR reads, yields one record per CDR3 protein. The table lists about 350,000 distinct CDR3 sequences, 18% of them singletons. Material for sequencing was blood. The chain combines TRBV11-3 with TRBJ1-5; 8 positions agree with TRBD1. The sequence was collected from a woman aged 40 to 50 with Graves' ophthalmopathy. CDR3 in DNA: TGTGCCAGCAGCTTAGGTTCAGGGGGCTGGGGTGGTCTGAGCAATCAGCCCCAGCATTTT. Amino acid sequence: CASSLGSGGWGGLSNQPQHF.